The rows below give T cell receptor beta chains drawn from one sample of a study of blood T cells in healthy people across ages. TCRdb independently ran MiXCR on the 5' RACE reads; one entry per CDR3 protein. The sample carries 1.5 million to 1.8 million distinct CDR3 sequences, under 55% recorded once. The sequenced material came from blood. These receptors were taken from a woman aged 18-29 years in good health. Both conserved end residues are part of each CDR3. Fields, in order: D gene, V gene, clone size, J gene, CDR3 DNA, CDR3 protein. D genes are given only for firm matches. For some rows the clone size is stated as once, few or many, or as a class when expanded; others skip it.

>-|TRBV6-2/TRBV6-3|-|TRBJ1-5
TGTGCCAGCAGTTACGATGTTGAAGGCCAGCCCCAGCATTTT
CASSYDVEGQPQHF
>TRBD1|TRBV5-1|-|TRBJ1-2
TGCGCCAGCAGCTTGGAGGGCAGGGGGCCGAACTATGGCTACACCTTC
CASSLEGRGPNYGYTF
>-|TRBV21-1|-|TRBJ2-2
TGTGCCAGCAGCAAGGGTTATGGTGGGGGGCCCAACACCGGGGAGCTGTTTTTT
CASSKGYGGGPNTGELFF
>-|TRBV13|-|TRBJ1-1
TGTGCCAGCAGCTCCCAGGACAGACCTAGGGGTGAAGCTTTCTTT
CASSSQDRPRGEAFF
>TRBD1|TRBV10-3|-|TRBJ1-2
TGTGCCATCAGTGATCCTGGGACAGAGTATGGCTACACCTTC
CAISDPGTEYGYTF
>-|TRBV7-2|-|TRBJ1-1
TGTGCCAGCAGCTCAAACCCGACGTACACTGAAGCTTTCTTT
CASSSNPTYTEAFF
>TRBD1|TRBV5-1|few|TRBJ2-3
TGCGCCAGCAGCTGGGGACAGGCCGCAGATACGCAGTATTTT
CASSWGQAADTQYF
>TRBD2|TRBV5-1|once|TRBJ2-5
TGCGCCAGCAGCTCAGCGACTAGCGGGGGGACCCAGTACTTC
CASSSATSGGTQYF
>TRBD2|TRBV28|-|TRBJ2-3
TGTGCCAGCAGTCCCCCACGTAGCGGGATGCGCACAGATACGCAGTATTTT
CASSPPRSGMRTDTQYF
>TRBD2|TRBV20-1|few|TRBJ2-7
TGCAGTGCTTTACTAGCGGGAGGGCGACGGAACGAGCAGTACTTC
CSALLAGGRRNEQYF
>-|TRBV12-3/TRBV12-4|-|TRBJ1-2
TGTGCCAGCACCGCTGGACCAGGAAATAACTATGGCTACACCTTC
CASTAGPGNNYGYTF
>-|TRBV20-1|-|TRBJ2-7
TGCAGTGCTAGGAAGGCGGGCTCCTACGAGCAGTACTTC
CSARKAGSYEQYF
>TRBD1|TRBV2|-|TRBJ1-1
TGTGCCAGCACCGAACAGGGGGAGACTGAAGCTTTCTTT
CASTEQGETEAFF
>-|TRBV6-2/TRBV6-3|-|TRBJ2-1
TGTGCCAGCAGTTACCCCCAAAAACACTACAATGAGCAGTTCTTC
CASSYPQKHYNEQFF
>TRBD2|TRBV5-4|-|TRBJ2-3
TGTGCCAGCAGCTCCGTCGGGCCTAGCGGGGGGCTTCTACGGGATACGCAGTATTTT
CASSSVGPSGGLLRDTQYF
>-|TRBV24-1|-|TRBJ2-7
TGTGCCACCAGTGACTCCCCAATCCCGGACAGAACCTACGAGCAGTACTTC
CATSDSPIPDRTYEQYF
>-|TRBV27|few|TRBJ2-7
TGTGCCAGCAGTTTAGATCCCAGCGCCTACGAGCAGTACTTC
CASSLDPSAYEQYF
>-|TRBV18|few|TRBJ2-4
TGTGCCAGCTCACCACTGGGCCGTTCTCTAGCCAAAAACATTCAGTACTTC
CASSPLGRSLAKNIQYF
>-|TRBV15|-|TRBJ2-7
TGTGCCACCAGGCCCTCCCTCGGCAATGAGCAGTACTTC
CATRPSLGNEQYF
>-|TRBV24-1|few|TRBJ1-2
TGTGCCACCAGTGATTTCGGGTTGCCTGGTGGCTACACCTTC
CATSDFGLPGGYTF
>-|TRBV4-3|-|TRBJ1-6
TGCGCCAGCAGCCAAGGGTATCCAGGAGATAATTCACCCCTCCACTTT
CASSQGYPGDNSPLHF
>-|TRBV9|-|TRBJ2-2
TGTGCCAGCAGCGTAGAGGGGATTACCGGGGAGCTGTTTTTT
CASSVEGITGELFF
>-|TRBV24-1|few|TRBJ1-1
TGTGCCACCTCTGACACGAACACTGAAGCTTTCTTT
CATSDTNTEAFF
>TRBD1|TRBV6-1|few|TRBJ2-2
TGTGCCAGCAGACCAGACAGGGGGTACACCGGGGAGCTGTTTTTT
CASRPDRGYTGELFF
>-|TRBV7-2|-|TRBJ2-5
TGTGCCAGCAGCTTAAAAGGGAGGACCCAGTACTTC
CASSLKGRTQYF
>-|TRBV20-1|-|TRBJ2-1
TGCAGTGCTAGATCTTCGGGGTTCTCCTACAATGAGCAGTTCTTC
CSARSSGFSYNEQFF
>-|TRBV15|-|TRBJ1-1
TGTGCCACCAGCAGAGACAGATCGAACACTGAAGCTTTCTTT
CATSRDRSNTEAFF
>-|TRBV20-1|-|TRBJ2-3
TGCAGTGCCCCGGCGGCTAGCGCCACAGATACGCAGTATTTT
CSAPAASATDTQYF
>-|TRBV10-3|few|TRBJ2-1
TGTGCCATCAGTGAGCAGTACAGGGCCCATGAGCAGTTCTTC
CAISEQYRAHEQFF
>TRBD2|TRBV27|-|TRBJ2-4
TGTGCCAGCAGACTGTTTCCGGGACTAGCTCGGGATGAGCAGTACTTC
CASRLFPGLARDEQYF
>-|TRBV9|-|TRBJ2-3
TGTGCCAGCAGCGTAGTAGCGGCGTCCATAGATACGCAGTATTTT
CASSVVAASIDTQYF
>-|TRBV7-2|-|TRBJ1-2
TGTGCCAGCAGCGGCCAGGTGGGGGGGGGATATGGCTACACCTTC
CASSGQVGGGYGYTF
>-|TRBV6-1|-|TRBJ2-1
TGTGCCAGCAGTGAACCCGGGCGTCGATTAGAGCAGTTCTTC
CASSEPGRRLEQFF
>-|TRBV5-1|-|TRBJ2-1
TGCGCCAGCAGCTTGTTCGCTAGGCCCACCGACAATGAGCAGTTCTTC
CASSLFARPTDNEQFF
>TRBD2|TRBV7-2|few|TRBJ2-7
TGTGCCAGCAGCTTAGGACTAGCGTACGCTGAGCAGTACTTC
CASSLGLAYAEQYF
>TRBD1|TRBV7-8|-|TRBJ2-3
TGTGCCAGCAGCGTAGAGGGGACAGATGCGCAGTATTTT
CASSVEGTDAQYF
>-|TRBV28|once|TRBJ1-2
TGTACCAGCAGTTCCTACAGCTATGGCTACACCTTC
CTSSSYSYGYTF
>TRBD2|TRBV7-2|-|TRBJ2-7
TGTGCCAGCAGCTTAGACAGCGGGAGAAGGTACGAGCAGTACTTC
CASSLDSGRRYEQYF
>-|TRBV25-1|-|TRBJ1-2
TGTGCCAGCAGTGAGAACGGGGTCTATGGCTACACCTTC
CASSENGVYGYTF
>-|TRBV7-9|few|TRBJ2-1
TGTGCCAGCAGCTTACCGGGACTCGTACTGGATGAGCAGTTCTTC
CASSLPGLVLDEQFF
>-|TRBV12-3/TRBV12-4|many|TRBJ2-3
TGTGCTAGCAGTTTAGGTCAAGCAGATACGCAGTATTTT
CASSLGQADTQYF
>TRBD2|TRBV11-2|few|TRBJ2-1
TGTGCCAGCAGCTTAGACCCTTCTCCGACTAGCGGGGGAGTCAATGAGCAGTTCTTC
CASSLDPSPTSGGVNEQFF
>-|TRBV4-2|few|TRBJ2-3
TGTGCCAGCAGTCAAGATGGGACTGGTGCCACGAATACGCAGTATTTT
CASSQDGTGATNTQYF
>TRBD2|TRBV6-5|-|TRBJ2-5
TGTGCCAGCAGCCATCCGGGACTAGCGGGAGCCATTGAGCAGTACTTC
CASSHPGLAGAIEQYF
>-|TRBV7-2|-|TRBJ2-1
TGTGCCAGCAGTCGGGACATCTCCAATGAGCAGTTCTTC
CASSRDISNEQFF
>TRBD1|TRBV14|few|TRBJ1-2
TGTGCCAGCAGCCACAAGGGACAGGGTTTGTATGGCTACACCTTC
CASSHKGQGLYGYTF
>TRBD1|TRBV6-2/TRBV6-3|few|TRBJ2-5
TGTGCCAGCAGTTACCCACAGGGGTACCAAGAGACCCAGTACTTC
CASSYPQGYQETQYF
>-|TRBV4-1|-|TRBJ2-7
TGCGCCAGCAGCCACCAGCCGGGGGGCGACGAGCAGTACTTC
CASSHQPGGDEQYF
>-|TRBV5-1|once|TRBJ1-1
TGCGCCAGCAGCCCCGACCCAACACATCCCATGAACACTGAAGCTTTCTTT
CASSPDPTHPMNTEAFF
>-|TRBV2|-|TRBJ1-5
TGTGCCAGCAGCCGGGACATGGGAAGCAATCAGCCCCAGCATTTT
CASSRDMGSNQPQHF
>-|TRBV12-3/TRBV12-4|-|TRBJ2-2
TGTGCCAGCAGTACGGGATTTAACACCGGGGAGCTGTTTTTT
CASSTGFNTGELFF
>-|TRBV7-9|-|TRBJ1-1
TGTGCCAGCATCGCGGCCAGGGCTTCGAACACTGAAGCTTTCTTT
CASIAARASNTEAFF
>TRBD2|TRBV20-1|-|TRBJ2-5
TGCAGTGTCTTCCCCGGACTAGCGGGAGACAGGGAGACCCAGTACTTC
CSVFPGLAGDRETQYF